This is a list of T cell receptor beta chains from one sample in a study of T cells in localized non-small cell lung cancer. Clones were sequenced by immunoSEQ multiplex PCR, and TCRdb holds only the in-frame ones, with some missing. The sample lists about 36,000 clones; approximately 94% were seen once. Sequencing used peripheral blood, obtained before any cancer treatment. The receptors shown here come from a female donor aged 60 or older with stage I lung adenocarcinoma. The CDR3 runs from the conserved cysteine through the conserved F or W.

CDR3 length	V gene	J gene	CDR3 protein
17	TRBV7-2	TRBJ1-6	CASSLRGESSYNSPLHF
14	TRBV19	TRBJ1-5	CASSIAGTNQPQHF
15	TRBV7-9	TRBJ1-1	CASSFRQGANTEAFF
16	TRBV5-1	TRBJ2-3	CASMRTSGGPTDTQYF
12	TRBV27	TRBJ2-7	CASSYRGGEQYF
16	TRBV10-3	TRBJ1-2	CAISDRGTGDHYGYTF
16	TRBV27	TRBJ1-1	CASSRLARTGGTEAFF
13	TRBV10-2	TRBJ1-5	CASRQYSNQPQHF
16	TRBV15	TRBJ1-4	CATSRVVRDSNEKLFF
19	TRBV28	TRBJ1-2	CASSLFLSLGVFSNYGYTF
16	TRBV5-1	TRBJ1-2	CASSLPAASSNYGYTF
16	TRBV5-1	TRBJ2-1	CASTISWEHPGGEQFF
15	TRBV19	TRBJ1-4	CASRDRGNSHEKLFF
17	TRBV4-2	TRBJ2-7	CASSQLSSGGLGYEQYF
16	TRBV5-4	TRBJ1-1	CATRPRQGSGVSEAFF
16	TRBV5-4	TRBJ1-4	CASSAGGTATNEKLFF
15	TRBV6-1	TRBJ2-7	CASSELAGVAYEQYF
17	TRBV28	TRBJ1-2	CASSLSLTGPGGYGYTF
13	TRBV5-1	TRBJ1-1	CASSLARETEAFF
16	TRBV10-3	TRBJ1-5	CAISETRGGGNQPQHF
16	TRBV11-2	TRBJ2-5	CASSSRAGLLQETQYF
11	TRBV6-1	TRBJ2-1	CAILLVGEQFF
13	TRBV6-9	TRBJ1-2	CASQRQGADGYTF
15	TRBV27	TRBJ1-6	CASSLSFSYNSPLHF
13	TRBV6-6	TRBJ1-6	CASYGQGGSPLHF
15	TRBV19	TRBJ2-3	CASSMGRGGTDTQYF
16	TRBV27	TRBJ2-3	CASSESGGGDTDTQYF
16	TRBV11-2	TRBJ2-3	CASSLLAGVGSDTQYF
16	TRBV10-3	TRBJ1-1	CAISKSSGQRITEAFF
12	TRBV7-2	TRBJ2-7	CASSRTGNEQYF
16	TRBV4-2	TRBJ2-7	CASSQDWRGPRYEQYF
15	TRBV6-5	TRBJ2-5	CASRGIRGRGETQYF
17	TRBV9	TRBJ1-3	CASSVGGVRGWVNTIYF
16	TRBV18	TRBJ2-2	CASSPETGVDTGELFF
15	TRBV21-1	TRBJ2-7	CASSKLVRASYEQYF
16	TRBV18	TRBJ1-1	CASSRQGRLWETEAFF
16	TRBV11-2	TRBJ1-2	CASSLIWGRANYGYTF
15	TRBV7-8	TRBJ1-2	CASSLVQGKGFGYTF
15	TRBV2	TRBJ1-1	CASSPSTLGGTEAFF